The clone carrying this T cell receptor beta chain came up a few times. The data derive from a study of CD8+ T cells in alopecia areata. The V end lost 5 bases, the J end lost 0 bases, and 18 bases lay between the germline ends. Germline V gives CDR1 SQVTM, CDR2 ANQGSEA. This CDR3 has 16 residues. Once RNA had been extracted, it was reverse transcribed into cDNA to act as the sequencing template. Repertoires were generated with immunoSEQ multiplex PCR, while TCRdb's copy carries only in-frame clones and drops some. The sample holds approximately 100,000 clones, 40% to 45% seen once. This sequence was found in a human donor with alopecia areata. Sequenced: CD4+ T cells sorted from blood. The J gene is TRBJ2-3, the V gene TRBV29-1; D assignment may be TRBD1 or TRBD2 (5 bases each). This CDR3 reads CSVRSGRVGSTDTQYF. DNA for the CDR3: TGCAGCGTTCGGTCAGGGCGGGTGGGGAGCACAGATACGCAGTATTTT.